Below, 32 T cell receptor beta chains from the same sample are listed, as sequenced in a study of beta chain features in type 1 diabetes. The study reverse transcribed the entire isolated RNA, so it sequenced expressed TCRB transcripts. Profiling relied on immunoSEQ multiplex PCR, and the TCRdb table lists in-frame clones only, not all of them. This sample has about 140,000 clones, with about 7% found just once. Sequencing used central memory CD4+ T cells from blood. These receptors came from a woman aged 25-40 years in good health.

For this clone: Other DNA sequences in this specimen translate into the identical CDR3. The CDR3 protein is CASSVDWAETQYF. The CDR3 bases are TGTGCCAGCAGCGTAGACTGGGCAGAGACCCAGTACTTC. The chain recombines TRBV9 with TRBJ2-5; D is unclear. The CDR3 length is 13 residues. Germline V gene sequence: CDR1 SGDLS, CDR2 YYNGEE. V was trimmed by 0 bases and J by 4 bases, leaving 7 bases between them.

The chain combines TRBV7-3 with TRBJ2-2; tentative D call: TRBD2 (5 bases). The CDR3 contains 13 residues. Trimming pared 3 bases from V and 6 bases from J, leaving 8 bases between. Germline V gives CDR1 SGHTA, CDR2 FQGTGA. The CDR3 sequence is CASSFRRAGELFF. The CDR3 DNA sequence: TGTGCCAGCAGCTTCCGGCGGGCCGGGGAGCTGTTTTTT.

The chain joins TRBV5-1 to TRBJ1-1; 7 bases fit TRBD1. V gave up 3 bases and J gave up 3 bases; unmatched junction bases: 5. Germline CDR1 is SGHRS and CDR2 is YFSETQ. The CDR3 has 14 residues. The CDR3 protein is CASSSGQADTEAFF. CDR3 in DNA: TGCGCCAGCAGCTCTGGACAGGCAGACACTGAAGCTTTCTTT.

This clone was picked up many times. The rearrangement uses TRBV29-1 and TRBJ2-2; 11 bases agree with TRBD1. Trimming at V came to 7 bases and at J to 6 bases, leaving 7 bases not matched to a gene. CDR1 is SQVTM and CDR2 is ANQGSEA in the germline V gene. This CDR3 contains 14 residues. The CDR3 bases are TGCAGCGGTCAGCCGGGACAGGGGGCCGGGGAGCTGTTTTTT. Translated, it gives CSGQPGQGAGELFF.

This clone has only a few counts. The CDR3 sequence: CAWSERWETQYF. In DNA form, the CDR3 reads TGTGCCTGGAGCGAGAGGTGGGAGACCCAGTACTTC. The J gene is TRBJ2-5, the V gene TRBV30, with no clear D. Germline CDR1 and CDR2: GTSNPN and SVGIG (reference sequence). With 3 bases removed from V and 5 bases from J, the gap between germline ends came to 10 bases. The CDR3 contains 12 residues.

The chain joins TRBV7-2 to TRBJ2-2; 13 bases fit TRBD2. Losses at the gene ends were 6 bases for V and 2 bases for J; bases not matched to a gene: 6. Germline assignment: CDR1 SGHTA and CDR2 FQGNSA. The length of the CDR3 is 17 residues. CDR3 sequence reads: CASSYGLAGVNTGELFF. CDR3 nucleotide sequence: TGTGCCAGCAGTTACGGACTAGCGGGAGTAAACACCGGGGAGCTGTTTTTT.

Points on this clone: Other nucleotide sequences from this sample produce the same CDR3. The chain combines TRBV11-2 with TRBJ2-5; D remains ambiguous. V dropped 5 bases and J dropped 1 base, with 2 bases sitting between them. Germline CDR1 and CDR2: SGHAT and FQNNGV. The CDR3 is 11 amino acids. Here the CDR3 DNA reads TGTGCCAGCAGCCGCCAAGAGACCCAGTACTTC. It yields the protein CASSRQETQYF.

This clone was observed a handful of times. The V call is TRBV28, the J call TRBJ2-7; 7 bases are shared with TRBD2. V gave up 5 bases and J gave up 2 bases; unmatched junction bases: 15. Germline assignment: CDR1 MDHEN and CDR2 SYDVKM. The CDR3 runs 17 residues. The CDR3 bases are TGTGCCAGCAGTGGGAACTTAGCTGGACTAGTTGCCTACGAGCAGTACTTC. Protein product: CASSGNLAGLVAYEQYF.

This clone was detected many times. The gene calls are TRBV29-1 and TRBJ2-1; 7 bases match TRBD2. Trimming at V came to 7 bases and at J to 6 bases, leaving 9 bases not matched to a gene. The CDR3 is made up of 13 amino acids. CDR1 and CDR2 (germline): SQVTM, ANQGSEA. In DNA, the CDR3 is TGCAGCGCAAGTCGGGCGGGAGTCAATGAGCAGTTCTTC. Translation: CSASRAGVNEQFF.

This clone occurred many times. V and J are TRBV15 and TRBJ2-7; possibly TRBD2 for D (6 bases). This CDR3 has 13 amino acids. V lost 0 bases, J lost 7 bases, and 10 bases lay in between. Germline assignment: CDR1 LNHNV and CDR2 YYDKDF (reference sequence). The CDR3 region has the DNA TGTGCCACCAGCAGAGAGGAGGGTTCGGAGCAGTACTTC. It translates to CATSREEGSEQYF. The full variable domain, completed using reference TRBV15 and TRBJ2-7, is DAMVIQNPRYQVTQFGKPVTLSCSQTLNHNVMYWYQQKSSQAPKLLFHYYDKDFNNEADTPDNFQSRRPNTSFCFLDIRSPGLGDTAMYLCATSREEGSEQYFGPGTRLTVT.

The chain links TRBV15 to TRBJ2-7, with no clear D. The V gene's germline CDR1 is LNHNV and CDR2 YYDKDF (reference sequence). The CDR3 loop spans 14 amino acids. The V and J ends lost 0 bases and 3 bases respectively, with 9 bases between them. The CDR3 loop reads CATSRDGLLYEQYF. CDR3 nucleotide sequence: TGTGCCACCAGCAGAGATGGGCTTCTCTACGAGCAGTACTTC.

This clone was seen only a few times. The V gene is TRBV18, the J gene TRBJ1-1, with D unresolved. Trimming pared 6 bases from V and 4 bases from J, leaving 12 bases between. The CDR3 runs to 13 residues. Germline CDR1 KGHSH, CDR2 LQKENI. CDR3: CASSPERSTEAFF. In DNA, the CDR3 is TGTGCCAGCTCCCCCGAGAGGAGCACTGAAGCTTTCTTT.

CDR3 region: CASIPSGPYNEQFF. For the CDR3, the DNA is TGTGCCAGTATCCCTAGCGGGCCGTACAATGAGCAGTTCTTC. The chain recombines TRBV19 with TRBJ2-1; 8 nucleotides agree with TRBD2. Per the germline V gene, CDR1 is LNHDA and CDR2 is SQIVND (reference sequence). The CDR3 has 14 residues. V shed 7 bases and J 4 bases; nucleotides not matched to a gene: 6.

J is TRBJ2-7 and V is TRBV19, with 11 bases that match TRBD2. The V segment lost 2 bases and the J segment 3 bases; nucleotides outside the gene matches: 6. The germline CDR1 and CDR2 sequences are LNHDA and SQIVND (reference sequence). The CDR3 is 16 residues long. The CDR3: CASSISAGTSGYEQYF. Here the CDR3 DNA reads TGTGCCAGTAGTATATCAGCCGGGACTAGCGGCTACGAGCAGTACTTC.

The chain recombines TRBV5-1 with TRBJ2-2; D not certain. The CDR3 runs to 16 residues. The germline V gene has CDR1 SGHRS and CDR2 YFSETQ. The V end lost 2 bases, the J end lost 0 bases, and 11 bases lay between the germline ends. The CDR3 protein is CASSFDPDPNTGELFF. For the CDR3, the DNA is TGCGCCAGCAGCTTTGATCCAGATCCGAACACCGGGGAGCTGTTTTTT.

The V and J genes are TRBV5-4 and TRBJ1-2, with 10 positions matching TRBD1. The CDR3 runs to 15 residues. J gave up 3 bases and V 3 bases, and 5 bases lay outside the gene matches. The germline CDR1 and CDR2 sequences are SGHNT and YYREEE (reference sequence). CDR3 sequence: CASSSRGTGDYGYTF. Here the CDR3 DNA reads TGTGCCAGCAGCTCGCGGGGGACAGGGGACTATGGCTACACCTTC.

This clone showed up just a few times. The V and J genes are TRBV23-1 and TRBJ1-2, with 8 bases fitting TRBD1. Being an ORF, TRBV23-1 has a function that is uncertain. This CDR3 is built from 16 residues. J gave up 7 bases and V 2 bases, and 12 bases lay outside the gene matches. In nucleotides, the CDR3 is TGCGCCAGCAGTCAACCAGACGGCCAGGGGGCTGGTGGCTACACCTTC. It is translated as CASSQPDGQGAGGYTF.

This clone was counted only a few times. The DNA of the CDR3 is TGCAGCGCCTCGAACCCGGGGTTAGGTACAGATACGCAGTATTTT. Translating gives CSASNPGLGTDTQYF. The chain carries TRBV29-1 and TRBJ2-3; weak D call: TRBD2 (5 bases). Germline V CDR1 and CDR2: SQVTM, ANQGSEA. Trimming pared 7 bases from V and 3 bases from J, leaving 20 bases between. There are 15 residues in the CDR3.

This clone was seen a few times. The V and J genes are TRBV5-1 and TRBJ2-1, with D perhaps TRBD2 (6 bases). Germline CDR1 and CDR2: SGHRS and YFSETQ. CDR3 length: 13 amino acids. Deletions cut 6 bases from V and 7 bases from J, with 14 bases between. CDR3 residues: CASKSREVNEQFF. In DNA form, the CDR3 reads TGCGCCAGCAAATCCAGGGAGGTGAATGAGCAGTTCTTC. The variable domain in full, with the rest retrieved from reference TRBV5-1 and TRBJ2-1, is KAGVTQTPRYLIKTRGQQVTLSCSPISGHRSVSWYQQTPGQGLQFLFEYFSETQRNKGNFPGRFSGRQFSNSRSEMNVSTLELGDSALYLCASKSREVNEQFFGPGTRLTVL.

This clone turned up a few times. The same CDR3 also results from other DNA sequences found in this sample. The chain has TRBV5-4 and TRBJ2-7; D call uncertain. CDR3 length: 11 amino acids. V was trimmed by 2 bases and J by 3 bases, leaving 3 bases between them. CDR1 SGHNT and CDR2 YYREEE come from the germline V gene (reference sequence). The chain's CDR3 is CASSFLYEQYF. The CDR3 nucleotides are TGTGCCAGCAGCTTTCTCTACGAGCAGTACTTC.

Only a few counts were recorded for this clone. A junction boundary mismatches the germline segment, possibly from a read error. The rearrangement uses TRBV28 and TRBJ2-1; 14 bases agree with TRBD2. Germline lookup yields CDR1 MDHEN and CDR2 SYDVKM. The CDR3 totals 15 residues. The CDR3 region has the DNA TGTGCCAGCAGTACCCAGACTAGCGGGAGGGCCAAAGGAATCTTC. This sequence encodes CASSTQTSGRAKGIF.

This clone was detected only a few times. This chain uses TRBV18 with TRBJ1-5; D unclear. Trimming cost V 3 bases and J 3 bases, with 21 bases left between them. CDR1 is KGHSH and CDR2 is LQKENI in the germline V gene. The CDR3 length is 18 residues. Here the CDR3 DNA reads TGTGCCAGCTCACCGGTACAGCCTCGGACGGGGTCCAATCAGCCCCAGCATTTT. Its translation: CASSPVQPRTGSNQPQHF. Full variable domain (rest looked up from reference TRBV18 and TRBJ1-5): NAGVMQNPRHLVRRRGQEARLRCSPMKGHSHVYWYRQLPEEGLKFMVYLQKENIIDESGMPKERFSAEFPKEGPSILRIQQVVRGDSAAYFCASSPVQPRTGSNQPQHFGDGTRLSIL.

This clone was counted a few times. The CDR3 spells CASSTGLANEQFF. CDR3 coding DNA: TGTGCCAGCAGCACTGGACTAGCCAATGAGCAGTTCTTC. The chain carries TRBV11-2 and TRBJ2-1; 8 bases map to TRBD2. CDR3 length equals 13 residues. The germline V gene has CDR1 SGHAT and CDR2 FQNNGV. The junction had 3 bases not matched to a gene; V was cut back by 5 bases and J by 6 bases.

This sequence joins TRBV6-5 and TRBJ1-5, with D possibly matching TRBD1 (6 bases). The V gene's germline CDR1 is MNHEY and CDR2 SVGAGI. The CDR3 loop spans 14 amino acids. Trimming removed 3 bases at V and 5 bases at J, with 11 bases between. The CDR3 coding sequence is TGTGCCAGCAGTTATAAGAACAGGGATCAGCCCCAGCATTTT. The encoded protein is CASSYKNRDQPQHF.

V and J are TRBV5-1 and TRBJ2-5, with 11 positions matching TRBD2. J gave up 4 bases and V 2 bases, and 4 bases lay outside the gene matches. Looked up from germline, CDR1 is SGHRS and CDR2 is YFSETQ. The CDR3 is made up of 15 amino acids. CDR3 DNA: TGCGCCAGCAGCTTTGCGCTAGCGGGGGGAGAGACCCAGTACTTC. Translating gives CASSFALAGGETQYF. Based on the CDR3 plus reference TRBV5-1 and TRBJ2-5, the full variable domain is KAGVTQTPRYLIKTRGQQVTLSCSPISGHRSVSWYQQTPGQGLQFLFEYFSETQRNKGNFPGRFSGRQFSNSRSEMNVSTLELGDSALYLCASSFALAGGETQYFGPGTRLLVL.

This clone was seen repeatedly, ten times or more. This chain joins TRBV7-2 and TRBJ2-1; 12 bases agree with TRBD2. The CDR3 consists of 18 residues. Trimming removed 1 base from V and 4 bases from J; junction bases left unmatched: 8. Germline assignment: CDR1 SGHTA and CDR2 FQGNSA. Written as DNA, the CDR3 is TGTGCCAGCAGCTTAGTTGCTAGCGGGAGGGCAGGTTACAATGAGCAGTTCTTC. This gives the protein CASSLVASGRAGYNEQFF.

Ten or more counts support this clone. The genes are TRBV29-1 and TRBJ1-2, with D possibly matching TRBD1 (6 bases). The V gene's germline CDR1 is SQVTM and CDR2 ANQGSEA. The V gene lost 3 bases and the J gene lost 7 bases, with 15 bases spanning the gap. This CDR3 is built from 13 residues. The CDR3 DNA reads as TGCAGCGTTGAGCCTGCAGGGGTGGGTGGCTACACCTTC. Residues: CSVEPAGVGGYTF.

Of note for this clone: The junction differs from germline at one of its ends, possibly a read error. This rearrangement joins TRBV10-3 to TRBJ1-2; no clear D gene. There are 12 residues in the CDR3. Germline-derived CDR1 and CDR2 are ENHRY and SYGVKD. The CDR3 spells CAISEGGHGHTF. The CDR3 coding sequence is TGTGCCATCAGTGAGGGAGGGCATGGCCACACCTTC.

The rearrangement uses TRBV5-1 and TRBJ1-2; D call uncertain. The CDR3 sequence is 14 residues long. CDR1 and CDR2 from the germline V gene are SGHRS and YFSETQ. V lost 4 bases and J 2 bases, leaving 12 bases between the germline ends. CDR3 sequence reads: CASSPGAGNYGYTF. The CDR3, as DNA: TGCGCCAGCAGCCCCGGAGCGGGGAACTATGGCTACACCTTC. The full variable domain, in which reference TRBV5-1 and TRBJ1-2 provide the parts outside the CDR3, is KAGVTQTPRYLIKTRGQQVTLSCSPISGHRSVSWYQQTPGQGLQFLFEYFSETQRNKGNFPGRFSGRQFSNSRSEMNVSTLELGDSALYLCASSPGAGNYGYTFGSGTRLTVV.

CDR3 DNA: TGTGCCAGCACCCCACGTATGCGGAGAAACTACGAGCAGTACTTC. It encodes CASTPRMRRNYEQYF. The V call is TRBV28, the J call TRBJ2-5; D is undetermined. The DNA end lines up better with TRBJ2-7; the J call may be wrong. CDR3 size: 15 residues. Per germline, CDR1 MDHEN and CDR2 SYDVKM.

CDR3 bases: TGTGCCAGCAGCTCTCCCGGGACTAGCGCCTTAGAGACCCAGTACTTC. Its protein is CASSSPGTSALETQYF. This rearrangement joins TRBV7-3 to TRBJ2-5, with 10 nucleotides matching TRBD2. After removal of 4 bases from V and 4 bases from J, the junction contained 9 bases not matched to a gene. Germline V lookup: CDR1 SGHTA, CDR2 FQGTGA. The CDR3 extends over 16 amino acids.

This clone showed up many times. The chain employs TRBV6-6 and TRBJ1-2; D is perhaps TRBD1 (6 bases). Trimming left V 6 bases short and J 9 bases short, with 11 bases between. Germline CDR1 is MNHNY and CDR2 is SVGAGI (reference sequence). The CDR3 is made up of 11 amino acids. The DNA for the CDR3 is TGTGCCAGCAGCCAGGACAGCAGCTACACCTTC. Translation: CASSQDSSYTF.